The clone carrying this T cell receptor (beta chain) was seen more than once but under ten times. Its antigen is still unknown. Bone marrow obtained following transplant was drawn from the posterior iliac crest or from another site. Profiled with immunoSEQ multiplex PCR; TCRdb holds only in-frame clones, not every one. The sample records roughly 69,000 clones, roughly 92% being singletons. The CDR3 runs to 12 residues. V shed 4 bases and J shed 3 bases, with 8 bases lying between them. Germline CDR1 and CDR2: SGHKS and YYEKEE (reference sequence). This record belongs to a study of graft-versus-host responses after intestinal transplantation. Study-level background: Recipients got multivisceral, liver-intestinal, or isolated intestinal transplants. General observations from the study: Recipient marrow contained GvH clones, some of which appeared first in ileum or blood. Early post-transplant HvG declines were associated with peak circulating GvH clone levels.

The receptor was derived from a human patient who received an intestinal transplant, so some T cells may come from the graft donor. The source material was bone marrow, sampled approximately 100 weeks after intestinal transplantation. The chain couples TRBV5-5 to TRBJ2-7; no clear D. The CDR3 sequence: CASSPNLYEQYF. The CDR3 nucleotides read TGTGCCAGCAGCCCCAACCTCTACGAGCAGTACTTC.